The source of this T cell receptor beta chain is a study of blood T cell repertoires in COVID-19. Turning to the study itself: Sites in the United States, Italy and Spain provided acute and convalescent COVID-19 samples. PBMCs, B-cell-depleted T cells, or T cells were the source of the cDNA or gDNA that made up the material.

As processed by the authors: Scientists estimated how many nucleated cells there were by amplifying reference gene primers. Method: immunoSEQ multiplex PCR; TCRdb's copy keeps in-frame clones and lacks some. V, J and clone size reflect that table, while D and trimming were determined from the DNA. The top ten hold 4% of the sample, which has approximately 170,000 clones, 85% to 90% seen once. CDR1 is KGHDR and CDR2 is SFDVKD in the germline V gene. The CDR3 has 16 residues. V dropped 4 bases and J dropped 1; count of bases not matched to a gene: 6. Source material: peripheral blood. The clonotype comes from an older woman with acute or convalescent COVID-19. The V call is TRBV24-1, the J call TRBJ2-5, with 9 nucleotides matching TRBD1. The DNA of the CDR3 is TGTGCCACCAGTGACATCCCGGGACAGGGCCAAGAGACCCAGTACTTC. It encodes CATSDIPGQGQETQYF.